This T cell receptor beta chain came from a study of shared clonotypes between healthy human individuals. The CDR3 sequence is 14 residues long. Trimming left V 7 bases short and J 0 bases short, with 13 bases between. CDR1 and CDR2 (germline): SNHLY, FYNNEI. Authors' analysis steps: Junction-only sequences without quality scores came from ImmunoSEQ, so filtering differed. Sequencing used immunoSEQ multiplex PCR; TCRdb keeps in-frame clones, though not all of them. Clone size and V and J calls were adopted from that table, with D and trimming inferred from the DNA. This sample has roughly 2,000,000 clones, with roughly 93% found just once. CD45RO-negative CD8 cells positively selected for CCR7 made up the naive population, which excluded terminally differentiated effector memory CD45RA+ cells.

V usage is TRBV2 and J usage is TRBJ2-7; D is unresolved. This TCR was sampled from a man aged 18 to 30 in good health. Some clones in this sample may be carry-over from other donors' samples. Sequencing was done on a sample of naive CD8+ T cells from PBMCs. The CDR3 loop reads CASTQRTSSYEQYF. CDR3 nucleotide sequence: TGTGCCAGCACCCAGAGGACGAGCTCCTACGAGCAGTACTTC. Supplemented by reference TRBV2 and TRBJ2-7, the full variable domain reads EPEVTQTPSHQVTQMGQEVILRCVPISNHLYFYWYRQILGQKVEFLVSFYNNEISEKSEIFDDQFSVERPDGSNFTLKIRSTKLEDSAMYFCASTQRTSSYEQYFGPGTRLTVT.